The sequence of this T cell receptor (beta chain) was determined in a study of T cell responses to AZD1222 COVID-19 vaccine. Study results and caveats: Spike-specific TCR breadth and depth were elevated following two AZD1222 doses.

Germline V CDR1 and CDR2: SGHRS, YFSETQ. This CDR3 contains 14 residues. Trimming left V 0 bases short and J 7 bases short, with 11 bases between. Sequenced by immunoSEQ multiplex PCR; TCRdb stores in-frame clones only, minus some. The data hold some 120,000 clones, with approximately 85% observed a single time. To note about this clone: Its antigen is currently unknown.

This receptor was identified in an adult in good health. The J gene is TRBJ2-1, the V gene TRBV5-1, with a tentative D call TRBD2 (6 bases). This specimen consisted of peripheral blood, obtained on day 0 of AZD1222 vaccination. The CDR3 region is CASSLVWGVNEQFF. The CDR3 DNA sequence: TGCGCCAGCAGCTTGGTATGGGGGGTTAATGAGCAGTTCTTC.